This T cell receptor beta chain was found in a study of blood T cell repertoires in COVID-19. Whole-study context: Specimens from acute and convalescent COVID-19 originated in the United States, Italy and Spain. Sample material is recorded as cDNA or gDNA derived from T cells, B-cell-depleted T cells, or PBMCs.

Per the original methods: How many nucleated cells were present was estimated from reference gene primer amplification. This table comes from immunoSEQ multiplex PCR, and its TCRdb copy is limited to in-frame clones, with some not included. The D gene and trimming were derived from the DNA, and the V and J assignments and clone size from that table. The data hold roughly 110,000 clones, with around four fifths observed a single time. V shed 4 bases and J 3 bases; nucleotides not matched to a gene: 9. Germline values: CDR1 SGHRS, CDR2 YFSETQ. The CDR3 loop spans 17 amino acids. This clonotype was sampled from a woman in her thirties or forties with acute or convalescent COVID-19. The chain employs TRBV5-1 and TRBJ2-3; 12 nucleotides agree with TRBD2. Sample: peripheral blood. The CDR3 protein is CASSTSPLAGGTDTQYF. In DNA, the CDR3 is TGCGCCAGCAGCACCTCACCACTAGCGGGGGGTACAGATACGCAGTATTTT.